This T cell receptor (beta chain) was identified during a study of T cell repertoires and Cas9 in healthy adults. Study background: CD4 and CD8 compartments: SpCas9-reactive T cells profiled for potency, cytotoxicity, lineage.

The CDR3 extends over 15 amino acids. Study-wide results and caveats: Reportedly, SpCas9-reactive effector T cell proliferation and function were mitigated by SpCas9-reactive Tregs in vitro.

Generated by immunoSEQ multiplex PCR, the TCRdb table keeps only in-frame clones and is missing some. Of about 15,000 clones in the sample, 80% to 90% were seen once. About this clone: Antigen specificity is unknown.

The rearrangement links TRBV21-1 to TRBJ1-1; the D segment call TRBD1 is taken from the table without a DNA check. TRBV21-1 is marked as a pseudogene. Specimen: Tregs (CD4+, CD25+, CD127-, CD137-, CD154-) from PBMCs; culture status not recorded. The receptor was derived from a human donor in good health. CDR3 loop: CASSKVSPGNTEAFF. The CDR3 nucleotides are TGTGCCAGCAGCAAAGTGTCGCCAGGGAACACTGAAGCTTTCTTT.